This T cell receptor beta chain was sequenced during a study of T cells in Graves' hyperthyroidism and ophthalmopathy. Using RNA transcripts as the source, TCR beta CDR3 regions were amplified. First-round RT-PCR of the TCR CDR3 relied on the HTBI primer set. TCRdb passed the multiplex PCR reads through MiXCR, listing each CDR3 protein once. The table has 250,000 to 350,000 distinct CDR3 sequences, approximately 20% seen once. Fresh peripheral blood, under 13 ml, yielded the PBMCs. The clonotype was recovered from a man younger than 45 with Graves' ophthalmopathy. The specimen was blood.

CDR3 DNA: TGCAGCGTTCAGGGCGGTCGGACTGAAGCTTTCTTT. It yields the protein CSVQGGRTEAFF. The chain joins TRBV29-1 to TRBJ1-1; perhaps TRBD1 as D (5 bases). Germline V gives CDR1 SQVTM, CDR2 ANQGSEA. This CDR3 spans 12 amino acids. V was shortened by 5 bases and J by 5 bases, with 12 bases between the two germline ends.